The 4 T cell receptor beta chains below all came from one sample that was sequenced in a study of HIV-infected patients and healthy controls. No cell fractionation was done, so the repertoire covers all unsorted peripheral blood T cells. cDNA was made from around 0.5 ug RNA using alpha and beta constant primers. Alpha and beta chain libraries were made separately by chain-specific third strand synthesis with multiplexing indices. TCRdb processed the 5' RACE reads anew with MiXCR; each CDR3 protein has one entry. The sample contains almost 25,000 distinct CDR3 sequences, under 9% of which appear only once. The specimen sequenced was blood. These receptors came from an adult in good health.

This clonotype was detected ten times or more. The chain combines TRBV29-1 with TRBJ2-1; D is ambiguous. This CDR3 is 13 amino acids long. V was pared by 1 base and J by 8 bases, with 12 bases between. Germline values: CDR1 SQVTM, CDR2 ANQGSEA. The CDR3 nucleotides read TGCAGCGTTGAAGGAGTCGGCCGGGATGAGCAGTTCTTC. This gives the protein CSVEGVGRDEQFF.

This clonotype was counted ten times or more. The chain's CDR3 is CATSRVVNRGRDGYTF. The CDR3 DNA sequence: TGTGCCACCAGCAGAGTTGTAAACAGGGGGCGGGATGGCTACACCTTC. The chain employs TRBV15 and TRBJ1-2; 9 nucleotides line up with TRBD1. The CDR3 runs 16 residues. Germline V gene data show CDR1 as LNHNV and CDR2 as YYDKDF (reference sequence). Unmatched junction bases numbered 9, after V lost 1 base and J lost 6 bases.

This clonotype was seen at least ten times. The chain joins TRBV7-2 to TRBJ2-7, with 7 bases that match TRBD1. The CDR3 runs to 17 residues. The V gene's germline CDR1 is SGHTA and CDR2 FQGNSA. V dropped 1 base and J dropped 2; count of bases not matched to a gene: 11. CDR3 loop: CASSLGGQVLLTYEQYF. The CDR3 DNA sequence: TGTGCCAGCAGCTTAGGCGGACAGGTCCTGCTTACCTACGAGCAGTACTTC.

A few counts support this clonotype. The chain recombines TRBV28 with TRBJ2-7; maybe TRBD2 (5 bases). Germline V CDR1 and CDR2: MDHEN, SYDVKM. V was cut by 6 bases and J by 3 bases, with 12 bases left in between. This CDR3 contains 13 residues. CDR3 region: CASSLGRGYEQYF. The CDR3, as DNA: TGTGCCAGCAGCTTAGGACGGGGCTACGAGCAGTACTTC.